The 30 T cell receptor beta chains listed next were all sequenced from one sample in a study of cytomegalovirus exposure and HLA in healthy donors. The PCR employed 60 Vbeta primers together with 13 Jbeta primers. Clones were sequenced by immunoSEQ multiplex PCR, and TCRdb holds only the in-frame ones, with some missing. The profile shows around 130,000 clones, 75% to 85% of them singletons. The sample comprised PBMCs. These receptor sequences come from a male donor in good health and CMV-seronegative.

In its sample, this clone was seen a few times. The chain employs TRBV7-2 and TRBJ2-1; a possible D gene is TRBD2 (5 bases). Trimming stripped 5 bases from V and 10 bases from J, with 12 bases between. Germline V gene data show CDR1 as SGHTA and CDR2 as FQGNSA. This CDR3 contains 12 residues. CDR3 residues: CASSPRGWEQFF. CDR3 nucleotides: TGTGCCAGCAGCCCTAGAGGGTGGGAGCAGTTCTTC.

The CDR3 nucleotides are TGTGCCAGCAGCTTAGCGCTAGCGGGGGGCAGCACAGATACGCAGTATTTT. This codes for CASSLALAGGSTDTQYF. The chain uses TRBV7-9 and TRBJ2-3; TRBD2 aligns across 11 bases. The CDR3 covers 17 residues. V trimming: 0 bases; J trimming: 0 bases; junction bases outside the gene matches: 2. Per germline, CDR1 SEHNR and CDR2 FQNEAQ (reference sequence).

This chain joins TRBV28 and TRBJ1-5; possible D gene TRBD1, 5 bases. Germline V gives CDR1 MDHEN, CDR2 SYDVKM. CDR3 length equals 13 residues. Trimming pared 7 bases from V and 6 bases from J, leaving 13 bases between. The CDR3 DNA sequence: TGTGCCAGCAAGGGCAGGGCCTTTCAGCCCCAGCATTTT. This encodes CASKGRAFQPQHF.

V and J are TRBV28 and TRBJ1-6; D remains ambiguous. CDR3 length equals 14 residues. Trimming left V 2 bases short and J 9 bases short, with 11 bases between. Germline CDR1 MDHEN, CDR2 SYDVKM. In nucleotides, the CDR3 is TGTGCCAGCAGTTTAACCGGGGTAGGTTCACCCCTCCACTTT. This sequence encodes CASSLTGVGSPLHF.

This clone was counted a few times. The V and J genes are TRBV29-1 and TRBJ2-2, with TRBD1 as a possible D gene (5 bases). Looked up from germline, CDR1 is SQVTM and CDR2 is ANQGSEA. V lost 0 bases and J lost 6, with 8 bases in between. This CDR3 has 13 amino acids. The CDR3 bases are TGCAGCGTTGAAGACGAAGGGGCCGGGGAGCTGTTTTTT. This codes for CSVEDEGAGELFF.

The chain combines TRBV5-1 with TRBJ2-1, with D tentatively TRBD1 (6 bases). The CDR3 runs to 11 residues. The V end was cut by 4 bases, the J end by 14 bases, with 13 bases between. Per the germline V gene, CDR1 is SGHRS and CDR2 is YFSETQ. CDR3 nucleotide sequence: TGCGCCAGCAGCCCAGGGGTACGGGAGTTCTTC. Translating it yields CASSPGVREFF.

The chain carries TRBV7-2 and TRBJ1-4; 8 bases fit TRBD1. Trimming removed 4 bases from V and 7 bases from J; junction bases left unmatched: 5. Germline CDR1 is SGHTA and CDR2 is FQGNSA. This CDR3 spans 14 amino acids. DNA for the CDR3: TGTGCCAGCAGCTCATCAGGGGGCGGTGAAAAACTGTTTTTT. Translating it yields CASSSSGGGEKLFF.

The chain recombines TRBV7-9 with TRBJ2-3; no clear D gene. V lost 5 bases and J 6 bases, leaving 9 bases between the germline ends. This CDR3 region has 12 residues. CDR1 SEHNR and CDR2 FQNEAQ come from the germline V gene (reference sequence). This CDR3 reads CASSSNWDTQYF. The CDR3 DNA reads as TGTGCCAGCAGCAGCAACTGGGATACGCAGTATTTT.

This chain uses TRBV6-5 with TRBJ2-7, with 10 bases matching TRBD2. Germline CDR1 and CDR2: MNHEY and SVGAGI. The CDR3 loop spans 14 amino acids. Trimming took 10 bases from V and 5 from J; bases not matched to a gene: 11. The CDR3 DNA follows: TGTGCCACCAAACCCACTAGCGGGATCCACGAGCAGTACTTC. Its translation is CATKPTSGIHEQYF.

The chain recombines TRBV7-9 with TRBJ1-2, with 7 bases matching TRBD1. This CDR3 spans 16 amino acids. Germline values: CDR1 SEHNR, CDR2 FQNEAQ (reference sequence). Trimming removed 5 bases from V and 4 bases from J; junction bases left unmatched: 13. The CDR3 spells CASSRHGGGRSYGYTF. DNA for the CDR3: TGTGCCAGCAGCCGGCATGGAGGGGGCCGCAGCTATGGCTACACCTTC.

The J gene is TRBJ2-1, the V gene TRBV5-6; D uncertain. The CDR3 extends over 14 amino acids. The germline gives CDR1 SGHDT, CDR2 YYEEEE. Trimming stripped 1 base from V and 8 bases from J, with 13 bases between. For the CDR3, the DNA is TGTGCCAGCAGCTTGCTAAATATTTTCTATGAGCAGTTCTTC. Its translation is CASSLLNIFYEQFF.

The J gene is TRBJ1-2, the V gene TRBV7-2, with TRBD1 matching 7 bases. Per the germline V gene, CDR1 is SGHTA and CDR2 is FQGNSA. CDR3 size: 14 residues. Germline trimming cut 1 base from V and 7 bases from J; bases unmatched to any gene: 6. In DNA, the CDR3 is TGTGCCAGCAGCTTAGTTGACAGGGAAGGTGGCTACACCTTC. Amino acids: CASSLVDREGGYTF.

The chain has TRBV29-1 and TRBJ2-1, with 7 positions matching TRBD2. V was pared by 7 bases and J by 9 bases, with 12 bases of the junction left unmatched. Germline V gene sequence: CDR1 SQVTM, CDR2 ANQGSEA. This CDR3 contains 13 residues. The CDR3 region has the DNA TGCAGCGGGGAGGGGAGTCAGGAAGGTGAGCAGTTCTTC. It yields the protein CSGEGSQEGEQFF.

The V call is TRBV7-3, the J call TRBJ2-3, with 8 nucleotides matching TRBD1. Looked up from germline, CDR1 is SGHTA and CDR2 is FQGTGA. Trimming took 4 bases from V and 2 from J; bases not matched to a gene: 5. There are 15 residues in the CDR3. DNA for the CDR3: TGTGCCAGCAGCTCCCGGACAGGGTCCACAGATACGCAGTATTTT. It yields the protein CASSSRTGSTDTQYF.

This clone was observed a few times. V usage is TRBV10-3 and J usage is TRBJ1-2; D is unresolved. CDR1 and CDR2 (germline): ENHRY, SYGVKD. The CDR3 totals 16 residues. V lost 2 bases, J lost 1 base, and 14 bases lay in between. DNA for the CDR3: TGTGCCATCAGTGAGGCCGGACGGGAAATTAACTATGGCTACACCTTC. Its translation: CAISEAGREINYGYTF.

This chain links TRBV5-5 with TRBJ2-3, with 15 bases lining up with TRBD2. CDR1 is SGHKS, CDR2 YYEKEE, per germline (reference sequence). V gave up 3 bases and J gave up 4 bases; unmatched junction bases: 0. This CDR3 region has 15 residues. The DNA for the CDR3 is TGTGCCAGCAGCTGGACTAGCGGGGGGGCAGATACGCAGTATTTT. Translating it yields CASSWTSGGADTQYF.

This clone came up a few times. The CDR3 bases are TGTGCCTGGAGTCCTAAGGGGGTTTACTACGAGCAGTACTTC. It is translated as CAWSPKGVYYEQYF. The chain uses TRBV30 and TRBJ2-7; D perhaps matches TRBD1 (6 bases). The CDR3 runs to 14 residues. V gave up 2 bases and J gave up 3 bases, with 14 bases separating them. Germline-derived CDR1 and CDR2 are GTSNPN and SVGIG (reference sequence).

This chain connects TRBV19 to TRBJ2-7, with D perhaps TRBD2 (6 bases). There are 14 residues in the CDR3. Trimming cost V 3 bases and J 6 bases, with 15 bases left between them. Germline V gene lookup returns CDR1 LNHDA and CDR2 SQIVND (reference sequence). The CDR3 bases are TGTGCCAGTAGTATGGGACTTGGAGGGGCCGAGCAGTACTTC. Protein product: CASSMGLGGAEQYF.

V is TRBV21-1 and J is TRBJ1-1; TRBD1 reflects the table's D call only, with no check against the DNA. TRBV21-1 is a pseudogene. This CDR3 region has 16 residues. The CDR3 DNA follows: TGTGCCAGCAGGGGGGGACAGGAGGTCAGGGACACTGAAGCTTTCTTT. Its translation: CASRGGQEVRDTEAFF.

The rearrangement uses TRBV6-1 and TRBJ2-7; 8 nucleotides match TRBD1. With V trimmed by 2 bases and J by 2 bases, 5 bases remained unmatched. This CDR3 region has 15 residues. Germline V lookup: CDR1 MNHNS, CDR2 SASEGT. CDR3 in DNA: TGTGCCAGCAGTGAATCCCCGGGACAGGCCTACGAGCAGTACTTC. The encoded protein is CASSESPGQAYEQYF.

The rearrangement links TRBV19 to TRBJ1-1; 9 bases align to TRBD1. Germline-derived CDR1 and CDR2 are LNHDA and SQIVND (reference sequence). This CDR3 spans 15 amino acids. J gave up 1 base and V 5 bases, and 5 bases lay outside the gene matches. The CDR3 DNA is TGTGCCAGTAGTGAGGGACAGGGACAGAACACTGAAGCTTTCTTT. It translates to CASSEGQGQNTEAFF.

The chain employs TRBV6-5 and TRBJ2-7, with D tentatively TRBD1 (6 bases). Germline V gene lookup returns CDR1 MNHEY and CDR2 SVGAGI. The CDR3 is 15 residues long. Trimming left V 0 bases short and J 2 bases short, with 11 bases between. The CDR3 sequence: CASSYSNRDPYEQYF. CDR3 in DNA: TGTGCCAGCAGTTACTCGAACAGGGATCCCTACGAGCAGTACTTC.

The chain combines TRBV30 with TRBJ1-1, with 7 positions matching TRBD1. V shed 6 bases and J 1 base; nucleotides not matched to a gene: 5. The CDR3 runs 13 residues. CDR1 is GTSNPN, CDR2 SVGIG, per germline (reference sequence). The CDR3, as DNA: TGTGCCTGTAACCGGGACAGGAACACTGAAGCTTTCTTT. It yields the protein CACNRDRNTEAFF.

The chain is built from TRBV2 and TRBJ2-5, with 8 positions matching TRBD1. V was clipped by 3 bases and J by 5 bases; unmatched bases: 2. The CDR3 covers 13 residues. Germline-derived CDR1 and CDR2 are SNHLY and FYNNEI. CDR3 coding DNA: TGTGCCAGCAGTGACAGGGGGCGTGAGACCCAGTACTTC. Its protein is CASSDRGRETQYF.

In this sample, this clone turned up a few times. The CDR3 nucleotides read TGCGCCAGCAGCCATCTAGGGCGCAGGGGGCCAGATACGCAGTATTTT. Its protein product is CASSHLGRRGPDTQYF. The V call is TRBV4-1, the J call TRBJ2-3; TRBD1 matches at 8 bases. The CDR3 spans 16 residues. CDR1 MGHRA and CDR2 YSYEKL come from the germline V gene. V shed 3 bases, J shed 4 bases, and the junction held 9 bases outside the gene matches.

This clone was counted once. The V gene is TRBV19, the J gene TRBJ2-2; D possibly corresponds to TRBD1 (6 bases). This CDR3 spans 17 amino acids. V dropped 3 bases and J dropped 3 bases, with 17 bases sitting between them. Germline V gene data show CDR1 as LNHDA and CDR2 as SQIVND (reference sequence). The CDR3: CASSMGPDRIDTGELFF. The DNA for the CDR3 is TGTGCCAGTAGTATGGGCCCCGACAGGATAGACACCGGGGAGCTGTTTTTT.

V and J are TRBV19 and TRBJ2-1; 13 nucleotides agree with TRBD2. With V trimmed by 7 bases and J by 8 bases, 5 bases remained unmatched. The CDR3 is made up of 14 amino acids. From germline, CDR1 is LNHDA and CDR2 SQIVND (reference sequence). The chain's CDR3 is CASTRTSGRDEQFF. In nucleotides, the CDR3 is TGTGCCAGTACAAGGACTAGCGGGAGAGATGAGCAGTTCTTC.

The CDR3 here is CASSAPTVPLETQYF. CDR3 bases: TGTGCCAGCAGTGCCCCGACAGTCCCTCTGGAGACCCAGTACTTC. The chain is built from TRBV2 and TRBJ2-5; D is possibly TRBD1 (5 bases). CDR1 SNHLY and CDR2 FYNNEI come from the germline V gene. The V end was cut by 4 bases, the J end by 5 bases, with 17 bases between. This CDR3 has 15 residues.

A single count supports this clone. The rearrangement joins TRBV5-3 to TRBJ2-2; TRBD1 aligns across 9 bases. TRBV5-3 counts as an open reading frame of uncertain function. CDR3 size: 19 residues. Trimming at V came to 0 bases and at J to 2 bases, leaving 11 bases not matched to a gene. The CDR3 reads CARSLASQLGQGNTGELFF. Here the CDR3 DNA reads TGTGCCAGAAGCTTGGCTTCGCAGTTGGGACAGGGTAACACCGGGGAGCTGTTTTTT.

CDR3 in DNA: TGTGCCAGTAGTATCTATTTCCGAGGGACAGGGAGAGACTCCTATAATTCACCCCTCCACTTT. Protein sequence: CASSIYFRGTGRDSYNSPLHF. The chain joins TRBV19 to TRBJ1-6, with 9 positions matching TRBD1. Germline V CDR1 and CDR2: LNHDA, SQIVND (reference sequence). This CDR3 is built from 21 residues. Losses at the gene ends were 3 bases for V and 0 bases for J; bases not matched to a gene: 15.